This T cell receptor (beta chain) was observed in a study of CXCR3-negative and CXCR3-positive naive CD8 T cells. Points from the study as a whole: TRB CDR3s were more hydrophobic in CXCR3-positive than in CXCR3-negative naive cells. Post-cryopreservation CXCR3 expression was partly diminished, and the bulk of assays employed fresh PBMCs.

Sorts that each held 300,000 cells were run in triplicate for every CD8+ T cell subset. Comments on this clonotype: Its antigen is unknown.

The CDR3 spans 16 residues. CDR1 is LGHNA and CDR2 is YNFKEQ in the germline V gene. With UMI labels, 5' RACE was used to prepare the TRB cDNA libraries. After re-calling the 5' RACE reads, TCRdb lists one entry per CDR3 protein, DNA absent. Its table lists fewer than 140,000 distinct CDR3 sequences. The chain is built from TRBV4-2 and TRBJ2-2. Sequenced material: naive CXCR3+ CD8+ T cells from blood. Described subset: CD45RO-CCR7+CD27+CD95- naive CD8+ T cells expressing CXCR3 (TNR3+). The receptor comes from a human donor in good health. Some clones in this sample may be carry-over from other donors' samples. CDR3 residues: CASSQEYGLNTGELFF.